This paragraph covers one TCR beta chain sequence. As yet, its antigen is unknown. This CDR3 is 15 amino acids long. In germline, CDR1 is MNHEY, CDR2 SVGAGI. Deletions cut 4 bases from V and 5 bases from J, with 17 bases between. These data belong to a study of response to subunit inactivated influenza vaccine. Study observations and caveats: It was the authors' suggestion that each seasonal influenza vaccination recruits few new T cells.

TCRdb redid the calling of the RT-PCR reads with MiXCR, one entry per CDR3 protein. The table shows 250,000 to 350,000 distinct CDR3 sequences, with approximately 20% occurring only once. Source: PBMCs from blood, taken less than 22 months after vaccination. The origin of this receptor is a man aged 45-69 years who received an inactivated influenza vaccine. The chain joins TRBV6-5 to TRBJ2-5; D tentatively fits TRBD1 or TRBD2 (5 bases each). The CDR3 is CASSSAVGTRETQYF. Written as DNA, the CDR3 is TGTGCCAGCAGTTCCGCGGTAGGGACCCGGGAGACCCAGTACTTC.